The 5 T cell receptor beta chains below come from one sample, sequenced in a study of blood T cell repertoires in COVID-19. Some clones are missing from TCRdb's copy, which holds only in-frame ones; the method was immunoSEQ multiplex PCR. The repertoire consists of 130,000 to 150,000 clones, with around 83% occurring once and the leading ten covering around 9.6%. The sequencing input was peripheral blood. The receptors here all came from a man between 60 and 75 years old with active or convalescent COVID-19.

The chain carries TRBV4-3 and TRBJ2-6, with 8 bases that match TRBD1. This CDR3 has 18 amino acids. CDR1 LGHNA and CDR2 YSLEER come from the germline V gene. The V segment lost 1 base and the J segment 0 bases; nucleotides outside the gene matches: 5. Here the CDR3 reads CASSQVDREVSGANVLTF. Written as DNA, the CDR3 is TGCGCCAGCAGCCAAGTGGACAGGGAGGTCTCTGGGGCCAACGTCCTGACTTTC.

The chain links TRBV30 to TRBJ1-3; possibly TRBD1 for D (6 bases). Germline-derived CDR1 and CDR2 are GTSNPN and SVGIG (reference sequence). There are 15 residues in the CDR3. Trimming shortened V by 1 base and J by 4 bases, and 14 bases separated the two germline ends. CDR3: CAWSAGRGSGNTIYF. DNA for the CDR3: TGTGCCTGGAGTGCAGGCAGGGGCTCCGGAAACACCATATATTTT.

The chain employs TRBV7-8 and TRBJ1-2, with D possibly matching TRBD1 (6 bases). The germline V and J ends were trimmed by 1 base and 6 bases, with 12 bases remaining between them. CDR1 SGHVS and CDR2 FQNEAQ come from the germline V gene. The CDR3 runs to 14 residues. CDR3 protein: CASSLVRTEHGYTF. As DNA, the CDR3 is TGTGCCAGCAGCTTAGTTCGGACAGAACATGGCTACACCTTC.

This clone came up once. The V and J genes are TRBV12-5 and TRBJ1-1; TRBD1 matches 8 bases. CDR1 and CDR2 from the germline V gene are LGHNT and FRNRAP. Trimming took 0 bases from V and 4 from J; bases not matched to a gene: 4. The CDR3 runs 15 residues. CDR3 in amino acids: CASGLVQGAGTEAFF. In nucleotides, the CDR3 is TGTGCTAGTGGTTTGGTTCAGGGGGCTGGCACTGAAGCTTTCTTT. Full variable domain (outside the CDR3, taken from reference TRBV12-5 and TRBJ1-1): DARVTQTPRHKVTEMGQEVTMRCQPILGHNTVFWYRQTMMQGLELLAYFRNRAPLDDSGMPKDRFSAEMPDATLATLKIQPSEPRDSAVYFCASGLVQGAGTEAFFGQGTRLTVV.

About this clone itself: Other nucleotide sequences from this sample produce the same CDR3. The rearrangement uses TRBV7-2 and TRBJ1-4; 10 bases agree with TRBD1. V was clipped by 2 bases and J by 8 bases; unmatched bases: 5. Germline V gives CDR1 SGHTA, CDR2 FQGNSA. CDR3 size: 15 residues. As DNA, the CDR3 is TGTGCCAGCAGCTTACTCGGACAGGGGGAAGAAAAACTGTTTTTT. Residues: CASSLLGQGEEKLFF.